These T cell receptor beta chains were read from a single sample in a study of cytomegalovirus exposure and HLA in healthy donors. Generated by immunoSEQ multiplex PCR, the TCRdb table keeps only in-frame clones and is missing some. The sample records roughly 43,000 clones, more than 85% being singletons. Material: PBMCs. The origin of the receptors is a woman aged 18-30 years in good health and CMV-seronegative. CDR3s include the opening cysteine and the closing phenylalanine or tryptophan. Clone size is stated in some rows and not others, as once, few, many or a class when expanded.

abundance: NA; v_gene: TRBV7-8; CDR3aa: CASSLRLGLFNEQFF
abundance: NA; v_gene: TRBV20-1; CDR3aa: CSARDDAQYF
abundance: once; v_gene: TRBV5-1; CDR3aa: CASSLSGLRANYGYTF
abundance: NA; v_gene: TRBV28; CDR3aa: CASGKGHLHEQYF
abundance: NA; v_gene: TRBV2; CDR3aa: CASSEQGQGTNEQFF
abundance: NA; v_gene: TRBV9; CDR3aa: CASSVDDGPGDTQYF
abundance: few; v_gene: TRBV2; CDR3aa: CASSEAWTGRLPNEKLFF
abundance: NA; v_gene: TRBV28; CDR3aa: CASNTGGDRGYTF
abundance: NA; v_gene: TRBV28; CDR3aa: CASSVNYEQYF
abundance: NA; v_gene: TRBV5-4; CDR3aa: CASSPSLSSYEQYF
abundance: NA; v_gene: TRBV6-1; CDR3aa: CASSEVATPNQPQHF
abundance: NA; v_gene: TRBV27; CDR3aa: CASSLSTGYNEQFF
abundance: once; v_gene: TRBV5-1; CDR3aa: CASSLETGHEQYF
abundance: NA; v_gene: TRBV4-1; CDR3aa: CASSSGLAGDEQYF
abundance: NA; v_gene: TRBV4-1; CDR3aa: CASSQDGGSGGYTF